Below are 5 T cell receptor beta chains sequenced from a single sample in a study of liver allograft versus peripheral blood T cells. Background on the study: A comparison was made between T cell receptor repertoires in transplanted livers and those in recipients' peripheral blood.

TCRdb redid the calling of the reads with MiXCR, one entry per CDR3 protein. The table lists around 1,800 distinct CDR3 sequences, about 15% of them singletons. The receptors were sampled from a human patient who had a liver transplant. The graft donor may have given rise to some T cells.

In its sample, this clonotype ranks as medium-sized. The chain combines TRBV18 with TRBJ2-2; 9 bases fit TRBD1. CDR3 length: 18 amino acids. Per the germline V gene, CDR1 is KGHSH and CDR2 is LQKENI. Germline trimming cut 4 bases from V and 0 bases from J; bases unmatched to any gene: 9. For the CDR3, the DNA is TGTGCCAGCTCACTAGCCCCCACAGGGGGCGCGAACACCGGGGAGCTGTTTTTT. It encodes CASSLAPTGGANTGELFF.

By share, this clonotype counts as medium-sized (0.01 to 0.1%). This chain uses TRBV30 with TRBJ1-2, with a weak D call TRBD1 (5 bases). Trimming stripped 4 bases from V and 8 bases from J, with 14 bases between. CDR1 and CDR2 from the germline V gene are GTSNPN and SVGIG (reference sequence). This CDR3 spans 12 amino acids. The CDR3 here is CAWNRDYRGYTF. The CDR3 DNA is TGTGCCTGGAACCGGGACTATCGGGGCTACACCTTC.

Within the sample, this clonotype is medium-sized. The chain has TRBV11-2 and TRBJ1-2; D remains ambiguous. This CDR3 has 13 amino acids. V dropped 0 bases and J dropped 4 bases, with 6 bases sitting between them. Germline assignment: CDR1 SGHAT and CDR2 FQNNGV. The CDR3 sequence: CASSLESRYGYTF. The CDR3 DNA reads TGTGCCAGCAGCTTAGAGTCCCGCTATGGCTACACCTTC.

This clonotype is judged medium-sized. DNA of the CDR3: TGTGCCAGTAGTCGCTTGATTTCTGGGGCCAACGTCCTGACTTTC. Translated, it gives CASSRLISGANVLTF. The chain carries TRBV19 and TRBJ2-6; D unclear. Between the trimmed V and J ends, which lost 5 bases and 1 base, there was a span of 9 bases. The CDR3 is made up of 15 amino acids. Germline loops: CDR1 LNHDA, CDR2 SQIVND (reference sequence).

This clonotype was seen just once. Given a much more abundant clone one base away, this may be a read error. This chain joins TRBV18 and TRBJ1-1; D is possibly TRBD1 (6 bases). Per the germline V gene, CDR1 is KGHSH and CDR2 is LQKENI. CDR3 length: 18 amino acids. CDR3 protein: CANSPLEGQGGTNTEAFF. DNA for the CDR3: TGTGCCAACTCACCACTCGAAGGACAAGGGGGGACTAACACTGAAGCTTTCTTT.